This T cell receptor beta chain was captured by sequencing in a study of T cell changes during pregnancy in multiple sclerosis. The CDR3 length is 15 residues. V was pared by 0 bases and J by 5 bases, with 4 bases of the junction left unmatched. Germline values: CDR1 LGHNT, CDR2 FRNRAP. Clones were read by immunoSEQ multiplex PCR, and TCRdb kept only the in-frame ones, dropping some. Of roughly 40,000 clones listed, about 91% were seen once; the top ten hold under 2.5%. The chain carries TRBV12-5 and TRBJ1-2, with 9 bases that match TRBD1. The sequence was collected from a female donor in good health, enrolled as a control in a pregnancy study. Sequences were derived from CD4+ T cells from peripheral blood mononuclear cells, sampled after pregnancy. As DNA, the CDR3 is TGTGCTAGTGGTTTGGTCCCCGGGACAGGGTATGGCTACACCTTC. As protein: CASGLVPGTGYGYTF.